This TCR beta chain was profiled in a study of neurological immune-mediated disorders. About the study: There were roughly 34 multiple sclerosis patients; 31 were relapsing-remitting and 3 were secondary progressive. Study-level points and caveats: Patients with HTLV-1-associated myelopathy showed the most TCR clonal expansion. Those with multiple sclerosis showed the least, falling below healthy controls.

The CDR3 covers 14 residues. Trimming took 5 bases from V and 3 from J; bases not matched to a gene: 7. Germline V CDR1 and CDR2: DFQATT, SNEGSKA (reference sequence). Each sequencing run yielded over 170 million TCR-beta sequences from 15-18 subjects. TCRdb fed the 5' RACE reads into MiXCR, producing one record per CDR3 protein. Of some 120,000 distinct CDR3 sequences in the sample, 3% to 3.5% were seen once. This clonotype appeared many times. Its specificity is not known. The sequence was obtained from a woman aged 30 to 39 with multiple sclerosis. The chain is built from TRBV20-1 and TRBJ1-1; 9 nucleotides agree with TRBD1. The source material was PBMCs. The CDR3 sequence is CSAPTGGEDTEAFF. The CDR3 DNA reads as TGCAGTGCTCCCACAGGGGGCGAAGACACTGAAGCTTTCTTT.